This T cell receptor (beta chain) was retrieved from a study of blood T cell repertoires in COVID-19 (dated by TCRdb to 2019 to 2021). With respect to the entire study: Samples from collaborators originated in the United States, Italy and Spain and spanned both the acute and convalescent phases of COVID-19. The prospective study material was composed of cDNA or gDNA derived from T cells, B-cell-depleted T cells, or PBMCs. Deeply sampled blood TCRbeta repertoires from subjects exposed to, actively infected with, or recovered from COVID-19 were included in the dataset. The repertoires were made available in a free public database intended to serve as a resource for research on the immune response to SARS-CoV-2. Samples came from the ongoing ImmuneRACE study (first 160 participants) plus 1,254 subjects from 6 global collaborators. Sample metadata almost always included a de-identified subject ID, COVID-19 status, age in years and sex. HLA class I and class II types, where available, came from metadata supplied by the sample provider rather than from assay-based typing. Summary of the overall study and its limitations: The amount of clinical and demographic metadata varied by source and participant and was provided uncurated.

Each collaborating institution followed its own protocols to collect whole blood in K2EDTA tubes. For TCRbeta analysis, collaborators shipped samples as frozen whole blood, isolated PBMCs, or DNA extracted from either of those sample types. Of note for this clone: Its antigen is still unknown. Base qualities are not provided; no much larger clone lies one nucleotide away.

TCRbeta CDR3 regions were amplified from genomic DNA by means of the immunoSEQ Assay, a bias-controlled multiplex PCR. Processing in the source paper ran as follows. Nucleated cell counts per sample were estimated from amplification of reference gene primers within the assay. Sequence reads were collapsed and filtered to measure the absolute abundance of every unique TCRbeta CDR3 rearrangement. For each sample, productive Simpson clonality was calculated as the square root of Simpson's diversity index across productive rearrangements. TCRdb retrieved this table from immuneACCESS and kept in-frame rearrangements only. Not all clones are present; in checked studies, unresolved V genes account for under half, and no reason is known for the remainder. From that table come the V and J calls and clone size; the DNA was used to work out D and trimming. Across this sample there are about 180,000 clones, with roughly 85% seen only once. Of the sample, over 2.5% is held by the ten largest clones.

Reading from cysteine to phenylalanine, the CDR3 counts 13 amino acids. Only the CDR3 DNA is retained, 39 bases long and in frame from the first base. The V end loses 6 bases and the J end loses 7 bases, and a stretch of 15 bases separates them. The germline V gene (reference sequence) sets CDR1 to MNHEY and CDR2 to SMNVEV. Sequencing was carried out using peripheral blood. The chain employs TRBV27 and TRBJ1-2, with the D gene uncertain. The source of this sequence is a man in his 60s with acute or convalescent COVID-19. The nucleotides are TGTGCCAGCAGACGGTGGGGAGTGGGTGGCTACACCTTC. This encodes CASRRWGVGGYTF.